The 10 T cell receptor beta chains reported below all come from one sample, sequenced in a study of OX40 agonist ivuxolimab in advanced cancers. Profiled with immunoSEQ multiplex PCR; TCRdb holds only in-frame clones, not every one. The sample includes about 150,000 clones, more than 85% seen only once; the top ten take 1%. Sequencing was performed on CD4+ or CD8+ T cells sorted from blood, taken in a trial of the OX40 agonist ivuxolimab. Receptor source: an adult with an advanced solid tumor such as melanoma, head and neck, liver or kidney cancer.

V gene TRBV13 combines with J gene TRBJ1-3, with a weak D call TRBD1 (5 bases). V was clipped by 5 bases and J by 0 bases, with 14 bases between them. The CDR3 has 16 residues. The germline V gene has CDR1 PRHDT and CDR2 FYEKMQ (reference sequence). The CDR3 reads CASSQGRKVSGNTIYF. CDR3 coding DNA: TGTGCCAGCAGCCAGGGACGTAAAGTCTCTGGAAACACCATATATTTT.

The CDR3 nucleotides are TGCAGTGCTAGAGAAGTCTACGAGCAGTACTTC. This codes for CSAREVYEQYF. V is TRBV20-1 and J is TRBJ2-7; D gene ambiguous. From germline, CDR1 is DFQATT and CDR2 SNEGSKA (reference sequence). The CDR3 totals 11 residues. V was pared by 0 bases and J by 3 bases, with 3 bases between.

The chain has TRBV2 and TRBJ1-1; D is perhaps TRBD1 (5 bases). V was pared by 8 bases and J by 3 bases, with 16 bases between. This CDR3 is built from 14 residues. Germline V gives CDR1 SNHLY, CDR2 FYNNEI. In DNA form, the CDR3 reads TGTGCCAGCTTGGGCTGGCAGGGATACACTGAAGCTTTCTTT. Translation: CASLGWQGYTEAFF.

The V gene is TRBV14, the J gene TRBJ2-5; D is unclear. This CDR3 is built from 14 residues. The V gene's germline CDR1 is SGHDN and CDR2 FVKESK. Trimming stripped 1 base from V and 2 bases from J, with 8 bases between. CDR3 protein: CASSQVWAQETQYF. CDR3 DNA: TGTGCCAGCAGCCAAGTTTGGGCTCAAGAGACCCAGTACTTC.

The gene calls are TRBV18 and TRBJ2-7; 8 nucleotides match TRBD1. The CDR3 consists of 15 residues. From germline, CDR1 is KGHSH and CDR2 LQKENI. V shed 2 bases and J 4 bases; nucleotides not matched to a gene: 7. CDR3 nucleotides: TGTGCCAGCTCACCAATCGAGGGACAGGCTTACGAGCAGTACTTC. Translating gives CASSPIEGQAYEQYF. The full variable domain, its missing parts supplied by reference TRBV18 and TRBJ2-7, is NAGVMQNPRHLVRRRGQEARLRCSPMKGHSHVYWYRQLPEEGLKFMVYLQKENIIDESGMPKERFSAEFPKEGPSILRIQQVVRGDSAAYFCASSPIEGQAYEQYFGPGTRLTVT.

The chain carries TRBV27 and TRBJ2-7, with TRBD1 matching 7 bases. Germline lookup yields CDR1 MNHEY and CDR2 SMNVEV (reference sequence). The CDR3 length is 15 residues. V lost 6 bases, J lost 4 bases, and 12 bases stayed unmatched. The CDR3 is CASSPDRVGIYEQYF. CDR3 in DNA: TGTGCCAGCAGCCCCGACAGGGTGGGGATATACGAGCAGTACTTC.

The V and J genes are TRBV4-3 and TRBJ1-2; 9 nucleotides match TRBD1. The V gene's germline CDR1 is LGHNA and CDR2 YSLEER. The CDR3 is 16 amino acids. Trimming took 2 bases from V and 2 from J; bases not matched to a gene: 6. CDR3 in DNA: TGCGCCAGCAGCCAAACACAGGGGGCGCTGAACTATGGCTACACCTTC. Encoded protein: CASSQTQGALNYGYTF.

This sequence joins TRBV28 and TRBJ2-7; TRBD2 agrees at 11 bases. J lost 2 bases, V lost 5 bases, and 2 bases had no gene match. The CDR3 length is 14 residues. CDR1 MDHEN and CDR2 SYDVKM come from the germline V gene. As DNA, the CDR3 is TGTGCCAGCAGTCGACTAGCGGGACCCTACGAGCAGTACTTC. It is translated as CASSRLAGPYEQYF. Supplemented by reference TRBV28 and TRBJ2-7, the full variable domain reads DVKVTQSSRYLVKRTGEKVFLECVQDMDHENMFWYRQDPGLGLRLIYFSYDVKMKEKGDIPEGYSVSREKKERFSLILESASTNQTSMYLCASSRLAGPYEQYFGPGTRLTVT.

The genes are TRBV4-2 and TRBJ2-1; D possibly matches TRBD1 or TRBD2 (6 bases each). V lost 2 bases, J lost 8 bases, and 13 bases lay in between. The CDR3 is 14 amino acids. The germline V gene has CDR1 LGHNA and CDR2 YNFKEQ. The CDR3 reads CASSQLLGGDEQFF. CDR3 coding DNA: TGTGCCAGCAGCCAACTCCTGGGGGGCGATGAGCAGTTCTTC.

The CDR3 spells CASSPRARTANTEAFF. In DNA form, the CDR3 reads TGTGCCAGCAGCCCCCGAGCACGGACGGCGAACACTGAAGCTTTCTTT. The chain has TRBV9 and TRBJ1-1, with unresolved D. Trimming shortened V by 4 bases and J by 1 base, and 17 bases separated the two germline ends. Germline lookup yields CDR1 SGDLS and CDR2 YYNGEE. The CDR3 contains 16 residues.